These T cell receptor beta chains were read from a single sample in a study of CD8 T cells in Susac syndrome. TCRdb passed the immunoSEQ multiplex PCR reads through MiXCR, listing each CDR3 protein once. The profile shows roughly 130,000 distinct CDR3 sequences, less than 95% of them singletons. Material: CD4+ T cells from PBMCs. These receptors all stem from a human donor with multiple sclerosis. The CDR3 runs from the conserved cysteine through the conserved F or W. Fields, in order: J gene, D gene, V gene, clone size, CDR3 protein, CDR3 DNA. The D gene is left open where the match is weak. Not all rows give a size; the values are once, few, many and, for expanded clones, a class.

J gene: TRBJ1-1; D gene: .; V gene: TRBV30; clone size: once; CDR3 protein: CAWSRYRNTEAFF; CDR3 DNA: TGTGCCTGGAGTAGGTACAGGAACACTGAAGCTTTCTTT
J gene: TRBJ2-3; D gene: .; V gene: TRBV14; clone size: .; CDR3 protein: CASSPHLDTQYF; CDR3 DNA: TGTGCCAGCAGCCCCCACCTGGATACGCAGTATTTT
J gene: TRBJ1-1; D gene: .; V gene: TRBV7-9; clone size: .; CDR3 protein: CASSEMPNTEAFF; CDR3 DNA: TGTGCCAGCAGCGAAATGCCGAACACTGAAGCTTTCTTT
J gene: TRBJ1-2; D gene: .; V gene: TRBV18; clone size: .; CDR3 protein: CASSPWQGDGYTF; CDR3 DNA: TGTGCCAGCTCACCATGGCAGGGCGATGGCTACACCTTC
J gene: TRBJ2-2; D gene: TRBD1; V gene: TRBV12-3/TRBV12-4; clone size: .; CDR3 protein: CASSSRTGAIGELFF; CDR3 DNA: TGTGCCAGCAGTTCTCGGACAGGGGCGATCGGGGAGCTGTTTTTT
J gene: TRBJ2-7; D gene: .; V gene: TRBV6-1; clone size: .; CDR3 protein: CASSPLLNYEQYF; CDR3 DNA: TGTGCCAGCAGTCCGCTACTGAACTACGAGCAGTACTTC
J gene: TRBJ2-3; D gene: .; V gene: TRBV12-3/TRBV12-4; clone size: .; CDR3 protein: CASSFPQGSTDTQYF; CDR3 DNA: TGTGCCAGCAGTTTCCCCCAGGGCAGCACAGATACGCAGTATTTT
J gene: TRBJ2-7; D gene: .; V gene: TRBV7-2; clone size: .; CDR3 protein: CASSRDVYEQYF; CDR3 DNA: TGTGCCAGCAGCCGAGATGTCTACGAGCAGTACTTC
J gene: TRBJ1-1; D gene: TRBD1; V gene: TRBV18; clone size: .; CDR3 protein: CASSPNRGESSEAFF; CDR3 DNA: TGTGCCAGCTCACCAAACAGGGGTGAGAGTTCTGAAGCTTTCTTT
J gene: TRBJ2-7; D gene: .; V gene: TRBV7-2; clone size: once; CDR3 protein: CASSLGLSGSSYEQYF; CDR3 DNA: TGTGCCAGCAGCTTAGGGTTGAGCGGTAGCTCCTACGAGCAGTACTTC
J gene: TRBJ2-5; D gene: .; V gene: TRBV14; clone size: .; CDR3 protein: CASGGRGKETQYF; CDR3 DNA: TGTGCCAGCGGTGGGCGGGGCAAAGAGACCCAGTACTTC
J gene: TRBJ1-3; D gene: .; V gene: TRBV19; clone size: once; CDR3 protein: CASRTRRDSGNTIYF; CDR3 DNA: TGTGCCAGTAGAACCAGGAGGGACTCTGGAAACACCATATATTTT
J gene: TRBJ2-7; D gene: TRBD2; V gene: TRBV10-2; clone size: .; CDR3 protein: CASSEYLAEVPSYEQYF; CDR3 DNA: TGCGCCAGCAGTGAGTATCTAGCGGAGGTCCCCTCCTACGAGCAGTACTTC
J gene: TRBJ2-1; D gene: .; V gene: TRBV20-1; clone size: .; CDR3 protein: CSARDGGRSYNEQFF; CDR3 DNA: TGCAGTGCTAGAGATGGCGGGCGCTCCTACAATGAGCAGTTCTTC
J gene: TRBJ1-1; D gene: .; V gene: TRBV2; clone size: .; CDR3 protein: CASRRGRGTEAFF; CDR3 DNA: TGTGCCAGCAGGAGGGGAAGGGGCACTGAAGCTTTCTTT
J gene: TRBJ2-2; D gene: TRBD1; V gene: TRBV5-1; clone size: once; CDR3 protein: CASSRGPTGTGDGGELFF; CDR3 DNA: TGCGCCAGCAGCCGAGGCCCGACCGGGACAGGGGATGGAGGGGAGCTGTTTTTT
J gene: TRBJ1-2; D gene: .; V gene: TRBV6-6; clone size: .; CDR3 protein: CASNLGGRIAYTF; CDR3 DNA: TGTGCCAGCAATTTAGGGGGGAGAATTGCCTACACCTTC
J gene: TRBJ2-2; D gene: TRBD2; V gene: TRBV7-8; clone size: .; CDR3 protein: CASSSRPGGRSTGELFF; CDR3 DNA: TGTGCCAGCAGCTCTCGGCCGGGGGGAAGGAGCACCGGGGAGCTGTTTTTT
J gene: TRBJ2-3; D gene: TRBD2; V gene: TRBV12-3/TRBV12-4; clone size: .; CDR3 protein: CASSYGGAEDTQYF; CDR3 DNA: TGTGCCAGCAGTTACGGGGGGGCTGAAGATACGCAGTATTTT
J gene: TRBJ2-1; D gene: TRBD2; V gene: TRBV7-2; clone size: .; CDR3 protein: CATSVGGSRSYNEQFF; CDR3 DNA: TGTGCCACCAGCGTTGGCGGGAGTCGTTCCTACAATGAGCAGTTCTTC
J gene: TRBJ2-7; D gene: .; V gene: TRBV5-6; clone size: .; CDR3 protein: CASSRRQYEQYF; CDR3 DNA: TGTGCCAGCAGCAGACGACAGTACGAGCAGTACTTC
J gene: TRBJ1-5; D gene: .; V gene: TRBV30; clone size: .; CDR3 protein: CAWSRDGYYSNQPQHF; CDR3 DNA: TGTGCCTGGAGTCGAGACGGATATTATAGCAATCAGCCCCAGCATTTT
J gene: TRBJ1-2; D gene: .; V gene: TRBV9; clone size: once; CDR3 protein: CASSSLDSGYGYTF; CDR3 DNA: TGTGCCAGCAGCTCATTGGACTCGGGGTATGGCTACACCTTC
J gene: TRBJ2-7; D gene: .; V gene: TRBV6-2/TRBV6-3; clone size: .; CDR3 protein: CASRWDRESQQYF; CDR3 DNA: TGTGCCAGCAGATGGGACCGGGAGAGTCAGCAGTACTTC
J gene: TRBJ2-2; D gene: .; V gene: TRBV7-3; clone size: .; CDR3 protein: CASSPSGGGELFF; CDR3 DNA: TGTGCCAGCAGCCCCTCGGGCGGCGGGGAGCTGTTTTTT
J gene: TRBJ1-2; D gene: .; V gene: TRBV30; clone size: .; CDR3 protein: CAWSVGGDGYTF; CDR3 DNA: TGTGCCTGGAGTGTAGGAGGGGATGGCTACACCTTC
J gene: TRBJ2-4; D gene: TRBD1; V gene: TRBV29-1; clone size: .; CDR3 protein: CSVGTGSDIQYF; CDR3 DNA: TGCAGCGTAGGGACAGGGTCGGACATTCAGTACTTC
J gene: TRBJ2-7; D gene: .; V gene: TRBV14; clone size: .; CDR3 protein: CASSPWSTYEQYF; CDR3 DNA: TGTGCCAGCAGCCCGTGGAGCACCTACGAGCAGTACTTC
J gene: TRBJ2-3; D gene: TRBD2; V gene: TRBV20-1; clone size: .; CDR3 protein: CSARALSGSTDTQYF; CDR3 DNA: TGCAGTGCTAGGGCCCTTAGCGGGAGCACAGATACGCAGTATTTT
J gene: TRBJ2-5; D gene: .; V gene: TRBV5-1; clone size: .; CDR3 protein: CASGKRDQETQYF; CDR3 DNA: TGCGCCAGCGGCAAGCGGGACCAAGAGACCCAGTACTTC
J gene: TRBJ1-1; D gene: .; V gene: TRBV6-2/TRBV6-3; clone size: .; CDR3 protein: CASSDRFMNTEAFF; CDR3 DNA: TGTGCCAGTAGTGACCGCTTTATGAACACTGAAGCTTTCTTT
J gene: TRBJ2-5; D gene: TRBD1; V gene: TRBV11-2; clone size: .; CDR3 protein: CASSLERQGVQETQYF; CDR3 DNA: TGTGCCAGCAGCTTAGAACGTCAGGGGGTTCAAGAGACCCAGTACTTC
J gene: TRBJ1-1; D gene: .; V gene: TRBV7-9; clone size: .; CDR3 protein: CASSLAQIEAFF; CDR3 DNA: TGTGCCAGCAGCTTAGCACAGATTGAAGCTTTCTTT
J gene: TRBJ1-5; D gene: .; V gene: TRBV12-3/TRBV12-4; clone size: once; CDR3 protein: CASSFAGTRNQPQHF; CDR3 DNA: TGTGCCAGCAGTTTTGCCGGGACACGCAATCAGCCCCAGCATTTT
J gene: TRBJ1-3; D gene: .; V gene: TRBV15; clone size: .; CDR3 protein: CATSNFPESSGNTIYF; CDR3 DNA: TGTGCCACCAGCAACTTCCCCGAGAGCTCTGGAAACACCATATATTTT
J gene: TRBJ2-7; D gene: TRBD2; V gene: TRBV20-1; clone size: once; CDR3 protein: CSVNRLAGGLEQYF; CDR3 DNA: TGCAGTGTCAACCGCCTAGCGGGGGGTCTCGAGCAGTACTTC
J gene: TRBJ2-1; D gene: .; V gene: TRBV9; clone size: .; CDR3 protein: CASSVGINNEQFF; CDR3 DNA: TGTGCCAGCAGCGTAGGAATCAACAATGAGCAGTTCTTC
J gene: TRBJ2-3; D gene: .; V gene: TRBV7-2; clone size: .; CDR3 protein: CASSQDRASTDTQYF; CDR3 DNA: TGTGCCAGCAGCCAGGACAGAGCTAGCACAGATACGCAGTATTTT
J gene: TRBJ2-6; D gene: .; V gene: TRBV30; clone size: .; CDR3 protein: CAWSPGSGANVLTF; CDR3 DNA: TGTGCCTGGAGTCCAGGCTCTGGGGCCAACGTCCTGACTTTC
J gene: TRBJ2-7; D gene: TRBD1; V gene: TRBV19; clone size: few; CDR3 protein: CASSRTGGSYEQYF; CDR3 DNA: TGTGCCAGCTCAAGGACAGGGGGTTCGTACGAGCAGTACTTC
J gene: TRBJ1-1; D gene: TRBD1; V gene: TRBV29-1; clone size: .; CDR3 protein: CSVGGTGGITEAFF; CDR3 DNA: TGCAGCGTTGGTGGGACAGGGGGGATCACTGAAGCTTTCTTT
J gene: TRBJ2-7; D gene: .; V gene: TRBV12-3/TRBV12-4; clone size: .; CDR3 protein: CASSSTGVPYEQYF; CDR3 DNA: TGTGCCAGCAGTTCGACCGGGGTACCCTACGAGCAGTACTTC
J gene: TRBJ2-5; D gene: .; V gene: TRBV5-1; clone size: .; CDR3 protein: CASSLSRAGGTQYF; CDR3 DNA: TGCGCCAGCAGCTTGTCCCGAGCCGGGGGGACCCAGTACTTC
J gene: TRBJ2-6; D gene: .; V gene: TRBV6-5; clone size: .; CDR3 protein: CASSYTGQSSGANVLTF; CDR3 DNA: TGTGCCAGCAGTTACACAGGGCAGTCCTCTGGGGCCAACGTCCTGACTTTC
J gene: TRBJ1-1; D gene: .; V gene: TRBV6-5; clone size: .; CDR3 protein: CASRATVNTEAFF; CDR3 DNA: TGTGCCAGCAGAGCCACAGTGAACACTGAAGCTTTCTTT
J gene: TRBJ2-3; D gene: .; V gene: TRBV7-7; clone size: .; CDR3 protein: CASSSTRSTDTQYF; CDR3 DNA: TGTGCTAGCAGCTCTACTCGAAGCACAGATACGCAGTATTTT
J gene: TRBJ2-7; D gene: .; V gene: TRBV5-6; clone size: .; CDR3 protein: CASSPEITSYEQYF; CDR3 DNA: TGTGCCAGCAGCCCAGAAATCACGTCCTACGAGCAGTACTTC
J gene: TRBJ2-1; D gene: .; V gene: TRBV5-1; clone size: .; CDR3 protein: CASSLEGTRRFF; CDR3 DNA: TGCGCCAGCAGCTTGGAGGGGACACGGAGGTTCTTC
J gene: TRBJ2-7; D gene: .; V gene: TRBV5-4; clone size: once; CDR3 protein: CASSPWTADYEQYF; CDR3 DNA: TGTGCCAGCAGCCCCTGGACAGCGGACTACGAGCAGTACTTC